A single sample gave rise to the 20 T cell receptor beta chains below, sequenced in a study of blood T cell repertoires in COVID-19. Some clones are missing from TCRdb's copy, which holds only in-frame ones; the method was immunoSEQ multiplex PCR. Among over 20,000 clones listed, roughly 90% were seen once. Sequenced: peripheral blood. These receptor sequences come from a human donor in a cohort sampled during active COVID-19.

The rearrangement joins TRBV28 to TRBJ1-3; no definite D call. From germline, CDR1 is MDHEN and CDR2 SYDVKM. The CDR3 has 14 amino acids. V was clipped by 8 bases and J by 8 bases, with 19 bases between them. The CDR3 reads CASQRGFDGYTIYF. The CDR3 DNA follows: TGTGCCAGCCAAAGAGGCTTCGACGGGTACACCATATATTTT.

V is TRBV7-9 and J is TRBJ1-4; D remains unclear. CDR1 SEHNR and CDR2 FQNEAQ come from the germline V gene (reference sequence). V lost 4 bases, J lost 4 bases, and 16 bases lay in between. The CDR3 loop spans 16 amino acids. In nucleotides, the CDR3 is TGTGCCAGCAGCTCCACGGGAGGTCGAAATAATGAAAAACTGTTTTTT. Protein sequence: CASSSTGGRNNEKLFF.

The J gene is TRBJ2-7, the V gene TRBV20-1; 7 nucleotides agree with TRBD2. Germline trimming cut 3 bases from V and 5 bases from J; bases unmatched to any gene: 7. Germline V gene data show CDR1 as DFQATT and CDR2 as SNEGSKA (reference sequence). This CDR3 spans 13 amino acids. CDR3 DNA: TGCAGTGCTAGTGGGGGGGACGGGGACGAGCAGTACTTC. It is translated as CSASGGDGDEQYF.

The V call is TRBV6-6, the J call TRBJ1-1; the match to TRBD1 covers 8 bases. Germline V gene data show CDR1 as MNHNY and CDR2 as SVGAGI (reference sequence). The ends lost 7 bases at V and 1 base at J; junction bases unmatched: 2. The CDR3 contains 13 residues. The CDR3: CASTGTGNTEAFF. CDR3 nucleotide sequence: TGTGCCAGCACCGGGACAGGGAACACTGAAGCTTTCTTT.

The J gene is TRBJ2-4, the V gene TRBV2; D gene unclear. CDR3 length equals 15 residues. Germline lookup yields CDR1 SNHLY and CDR2 FYNNEI. V gave up 3 bases and J gave up 2 bases, with 11 bases separating them. The CDR3 DNA follows: TGTGCCAGCAGTGAGCGAGAGGTTTCCAAAAACATTCAGTACTTC. This sequence encodes CASSEREVSKNIQYF.

The rearrangement uses TRBV28 and TRBJ1-1, with D uncertain. The germline V gene has CDR1 MDHEN and CDR2 SYDVKM. The CDR3 contains 14 residues. Trimming removed 6 bases from V and 1 base from J, with 12 bases in between. The CDR3 spells CASSLTVRNTEAFF. CDR3 coding DNA: TGTGCCAGCAGCCTCACGGTTAGGAACACTGAAGCTTTCTTT.

This sequence joins TRBV6-5 and TRBJ1-6, with D possibly being TRBD1 (6 bases). This CDR3 comprises 13 residues. Germline V gene data show CDR1 as MNHEY and CDR2 as SVGAGI. The germline V and J ends were trimmed by 4 bases and 13 bases, with 14 bases remaining between them. CDR3 in amino acids: CASSSGQGSPLHF. Here the CDR3 DNA reads TGTGCCAGCAGTTCGGGGCAGGGGAGTCCCCTCCACTTT.

The chain links TRBV20-1 to TRBJ2-1, with a weak D call TRBD2 (5 bases). Germline V gives CDR1 DFQATT, CDR2 SNEGSKA (reference sequence). V was cut by 3 bases and J by 13 bases, with 10 bases left in between. The CDR3 is 10 amino acids. The CDR3 here is CSASNLAQFF. The DNA for the CDR3 is TGCAGTGCTAGTAACCTAGCTCAGTTCTTC.

This clone appeared once. The chain recombines TRBV9 with TRBJ1-1; 9 bases are a match to TRBD1. In germline, CDR1 is SGDLS, CDR2 YYNGEE. CDR3 length equals 16 residues. Trimming cost V 8 bases and J 6 bases; bases outside gene matches: 17. The CDR3 is CASTPAQQGAYPEAFF. The CDR3 DNA sequence: TGTGCCAGTACCCCTGCACAACAGGGGGCTTACCCTGAAGCTTTCTTT.

This clone has only a few counts. This chain links TRBV28 with TRBJ2-6; 10 nucleotides agree with TRBD1. Germline-derived CDR1 and CDR2 are MDHEN and SYDVKM. J gave up 4 bases and V 5 bases, and 17 bases lay outside the gene matches. The length of the CDR3 is 20 residues. CDR3 DNA sequence: TGTGCCAGCAGTCCTTCCTCCCCGGGACAGGGGTTGGGAGGGGCCAACGTCCTGACTTTC. This sequence encodes CASSPSSPGQGLGGANVLTF.

The chain has TRBV7-6 and TRBJ2-3; 11 bases agree with TRBD2. Germline V gene data show CDR1 as SGHVS and CDR2 as FNYEAQ. The length of the CDR3 is 17 residues. The V and J ends lost 4 bases and 6 bases, in that order; junction bases with no gene match: 12. CDR3 coding DNA: TGTGCCAGCAGCTCTCTTAGCGGGAGGGCGGGTCCGGATACGCAGTATTTT. This translates into CASSSLSGRAGPDTQYF. The entire variable domain, with the rest obtained from reference TRBV7-6 and TRBJ2-3, is as follows: GAGVSQSPRYKVTKRGQDVALRCDPISGHVSLYWYRQALGQGPEFLTYFNYEAQQDKSGLPNDRFSAERPEGSISTLTIQRTEQRDSAMYRCASSSLSGRAGPDTQYFGPGTRLTVL.

CDR3 sequence reads: CASSEAGRTSYGYTF. The CDR3 coding sequence is TGTGCCAGCAGTGAAGCCGGCAGGACAAGCTATGGCTACACCTTC. V gene TRBV2 combines with J gene TRBJ1-2; D is possibly TRBD1 (5 bases). The CDR3 contains 15 residues. Trimming removed 0 bases from V and 4 bases from J, with 12 bases in between. The germline CDR1 and CDR2 sequences are SNHLY and FYNNEI. The full variable domain, completed using reference TRBV2 and TRBJ1-2, is EPEVTQTPSHQVTQMGQEVILRCVPISNHLYFYWYRQILGQKVEFLVSFYNNEISEKSEIFDDQFSVERPDGSNFTLKIRSTKLEDSAMYFCASSEAGRTSYGYTFGSGTRLTVV.

This sequence joins TRBV11-2 and TRBJ1-2, with a tentative D call TRBD1 (5 bases). Germline CDR1 SGHAT, CDR2 FQNNGV. V was clipped by 5 bases and J by 3 bases, with 19 bases between them. The CDR3 consists of 16 residues. This chain's CDR3 is CASSPTFKGRHYGYTF. DNA for the CDR3: TGTGCCAGCAGCCCGACCTTTAAGGGGCGCCACTATGGCTACACCTTC.

The genes are TRBV7-9 and TRBJ2-3; 8 bases align to TRBD2. There are 15 residues in the CDR3. V shed 6 bases and J 2 bases; nucleotides not matched to a gene: 7. CDR1 SEHNR and CDR2 FQNEAQ come from the germline V gene (reference sequence). Written as DNA, the CDR3 is TGTGCCAGCAGTCTTGGACTAGCCGACACAGATACGCAGTATTTT. It is translated as CASSLGLADTDTQYF.

This clone was observed a single time. The rearrangement links TRBV7-2 to TRBJ2-3; D is ambiguous. CDR1 and CDR2 from the germline V gene are SGHTA and FQGNSA. The CDR3 length is 14 residues. Trimming stripped 5 bases from V and 1 base from J, with 10 bases between. The CDR3 is CASSGRLGTDTQYF. CDR3 coding DNA: TGTGCCAGCAGCGGTCGACTGGGCACAGATACGCAGTATTTT.

The V and J genes are TRBV9 and TRBJ2-1; TRBD2 is a possible D gene (6 bases). Per the germline V gene, CDR1 is SGDLS and CDR2 is YYNGEE. The CDR3 contains 14 residues. The V and J ends lost 4 bases and 5 bases respectively, with 13 bases between them. The CDR3 is CASSPSSAHNEQFF. The CDR3, as DNA: TGTGCCAGCAGCCCCTCTAGCGCCCACAATGAGCAGTTCTTC. The full variable domain, in which reference TRBV9 and TRBJ2-1 provide the parts outside the CDR3, is DSGVTQTPKHLITATGQRVTLRCSPRSGDLSVYWYQQSLDQGLQFLIQYYNGEERAKGNILERFSAQQFPDLHSELNLSSLELGDSALYFCASSPSSAHNEQFFGPGTRLTVL.

The J gene is TRBJ2-2, the V gene TRBV5-4; weak D call: TRBD2 (6 bases). V was trimmed by 5 bases and J by 7 bases, leaving 15 bases between them. Germline CDR1 is SGHNT and CDR2 is YYREEE (reference sequence). The CDR3 contains 14 residues. The CDR3 sequence is CASSIYSGSGELFF. The CDR3 DNA sequence: TGTGCCAGCAGTATTTACTCCGGGAGCGGGGAGCTGTTTTTT.

J is TRBJ2-1 and V is TRBV28, with D possibly being TRBD2 (5 bases). Trimming removed 3 bases at V and 8 bases at J, with 17 bases between. Looked up from germline, CDR1 is MDHEN and CDR2 is SYDVKM. This CDR3 has 15 residues. The CDR3 DNA sequence: TGTGCCAGCAGTTTTGCCGGACTCCTGACCGATGAGCAGTTCTTC. Translation gives CASSFAGLLTDEQFF.

The chain carries TRBV9 and TRBJ2-1, with 8 bases lining up with TRBD1. The ends lost 3 bases at V and 8 bases at J; junction bases unmatched: 10. The germline gives CDR1 SGDLS, CDR2 YYNGEE. The CDR3 totals 15 residues. The CDR3 here is CASSASRTGNHEQFF. The DNA for the CDR3 is TGTGCCAGCAGCGCGTCCCGGACAGGGAACCATGAGCAGTTCTTC.

This chain joins TRBV5-6 and TRBJ2-7; 8 positions agree with TRBD1. From germline, CDR1 is SGHDT and CDR2 YYEEEE. The CDR3 contains 15 residues. V lost 1 base to trimming and J lost 2 bases; unmatched junction nucleotides: 5. In DNA, the CDR3 is TGTGCCAGCAGCTTGTGGGGACAGGTACCCTACGAGCAGTACTTC. Translating it yields CASSLWGQVPYEQYF.